This is a list of T cell receptor beta chains from one sample in a study of CD8+CD57+ T cells in acquired aplastic anemia. TCRdb reprocessed the reads via MiXCR and lists one record per CDR3 protein. This table holds some 190,000 distinct CDR3 sequences, 45% to 50% found once. The material sequenced was sorted CD4+, CD8+, or CD8+CD57+ T cells (not recorded which) from PBMCs. Receptors were obtained from a human donor in good health. Each CDR3 is given with its conserved first and last residue. The D gene is left open where the match is weak. Size values are once, few and many counts, or a class for expanded clones, and some rows have none.

clone_size,d_call,j_call,v_call,cdr3_aa,cdr3_nt
NA,TRBD1,TRBJ2-7,TRBV28,CASSSRGTALSYEQYF,TGTGCCAGCAGTTCAAGAGGGACAGCCCTTTCCTACGAGCAGTACTTC
NA,NA,TRBJ1-5,TRBV19,CASTKVGHNQPQHF,TGTGCCAGTACCAAGGTTGGTCACAATCAGCCCCAGCATTTT
NA,NA,TRBJ1-2,TRBV25-1,CATVRTGSEGYTF,TGTGCCACCGTCAGAACAGGATCGGAGGGCTACACCTTC
NA,TRBD1,TRBJ2-5,TRBV2,CASGPGTAETQYF,TGTGCCAGCGGTCCCGGGACAGCGGAGACCCAGTACTTC
few,TRBD1,TRBJ1-6,TRBV27,CATRQGTYNSPLHF,TGTGCCACCAGACAGGGGACGTATAATTCACCCCTCCACTTT
NA,TRBD1,TRBJ2-7,TRBV7-8,CASSQGPGGTYEQYF,TGTGCCAGCAGCCAAGGGCCAGGGGGCACCTACGAGCAGTACTTC
few,TRBD1,TRBJ1-2,TRBV19,CASSITQGNYGYTF,TGTGCCAGTAGTATAACACAGGGGAACTATGGCTACACCTTC
NA,NA,TRBJ2-5,TRBV24-1,CATGAGETQYF,TGTGCCACAGGGGCCGGGGAGACCCAGTACTTC
NA,NA,TRBJ1-2,TRBV5-4,CASSATLGDSGYTF,TGTGCCAGCAGCGCTACTCTGGGGGACTCTGGCTACACCTTC
NA,TRBD2,TRBJ2-1,TRBV15,CATSRVLAGESEQFF,TGTGCCACCAGCAGAGTCCTAGCGGGAGAGAGTGAGCAGTTCTTC
few,NA,TRBJ2-7,TRBV7-9,CASSFRAEQYF,TGTGCCAGCAGCTTCCGAGCCGAGCAGTACTTC
many,NA,TRBJ1-1,TRBV7-9,CASSFSPGAETEAFF,TGTGCCAGCAGCTTTTCGCCGGGGGCAGAAACTGAAGCTTTCTTT
NA,TRBD1,TRBJ2-7,TRBV7-4,CASRFPGQGASYEQYF,TGTGCCAGCAGATTTCCGGGACAGGGGGCTTCCTACGAGCAGTACTTC
NA,TRBD1,TRBJ1-4,TRBV19,CASKGQGSQKLFF,TGTGCCAGTAAGGGACAGGGTAGTCAAAAACTGTTTTTT
NA,TRBD1,TRBJ1-1,TRBV6-2/TRBV6-3,CASSRQGNTEASF,TGTGCCAGCAGTCGACAGGGAAACACTGAAGCTTCCTTT
NA,TRBD2,TRBJ2-1,TRBV7-2,CASSLSGRGDNEQFF,TGTGCCAGCAGCCTTAGCGGGAGGGGGGACAATGAGCAGTTCTTC
many,NA,TRBJ2-2,TRBV6-1,CASSAARTTGELFF,TGTGCCAGCAGTGCCGCCAGAACCACCGGGGAGCTGTTTTTT
NA,NA,TRBJ2-3,TRBV20-1,CSASSPVESTDTQYF,TGCAGTGCCAGCTCACCAGTGGAGAGCACAGATACGCAGTATTTT
NA,TRBD2,TRBJ2-1,TRBV25-1,CASSEWTSGPVGGEQFF,TGTGCCAGCAGTGAATGGACTAGCGGGCCGGTCGGGGGTGAGCAGTTCTTC
few,NA,TRBJ2-2,TRBV15,CATSRHTGNTGELFF,TGTGCCACCAGCAGACATACAGGGAACACCGGGGAGCTGTTTTTT
NA,NA,TRBJ2-5,TRBV24-1,CATRSGETQYF,TGTGCCACCCGGTCTGGGGAGACCCAGTACTTC
few,TRBD2,TRBJ2-2,TRBV19,CASSTLAGEHRGAVF,TGTGCCAGTAGTACTCTAGCGGGCGAACACCGGGGAGCTGTTTTT
NA,NA,TRBJ1-2,TRBV29-1,CATSALENYGYTF,TGCGCGACCAGTGCACTCGAAAACTATGGCTACACCTTC
NA,TRBD1,TRBJ2-7,TRBV20-1,CSARHTGGYEQYF,TGCAGTGCAAGACACACAGGGGGCTACGAGCAGTACTTC
many,TRBD1,TRBJ2-3,TRBV20-1,CSARGSGTGVPDTQYF,TGCAGTGCTAGAGGTTCCGGGACAGGGGTTCCAGATACGCAGTATTTT
NA,NA,TRBJ1-6,TRBV7-4,CASTPGASPLHF,TGTGCCAGCACCCCGGGGGCTTCACCCCTCCACTTT
many,NA,TRBJ2-1,TRBV9,CASSVATGNEQFF,TGTGCCAGCAGCGTAGCTACCGGGAATGAGCAGTTCTTC
few,TRBD1,TRBJ1-5,TRBV20-1,CSASRQGRNQPQHF,TGCAGTGCTAGTAGACAGGGGCGCAATCAGCCCCAGCATTTT
NA,NA,TRBJ1-1,TRBV19,CASSTGLTEAFF,TGTGCCAGTAGTACGGGACTTACTGAAGCTTTCTTT
NA,NA,TRBJ2-5,TRBV2,CASSAGHFQETQYF,TGTGCCAGCAGTGCGGGACACTTCCAAGAGACCCAGTACTTC
few,NA,TRBJ2-7,TRBV6-5,CASSLRWNSPYEQYF,TGTGCCAGCAGTTTGAGGTGGAACAGCCCCTACGAGCAGTACTTC
once,NA,TRBJ1-5,TRBV19,CASSGDSIFYQPQHF,TGTGCCAGTAGTGGAGACAGCATATTTTATCAGCCCCAGCATTTT
many,TRBD1,TRBJ1-5,TRBV2,CASKTGASNQPQHF,TGTGCCAGCAAGACAGGGGCGAGCAATCAGCCCCAGCATTTT
many,TRBD2,TRBJ2-7,TRBV29-1,CSVVWGLSDSYEQYF,TGCAGCGTTGTCTGGGGACTATCGGATTCCTACGAGCAGTACTTC
many,TRBD2,TRBJ2-5,TRBV6-6,CASSYSRPRGDQETQYF,TGTGCCAGCAGTTACTCCCGGCCTCGGGGGGACCAAGAGACCCAGTACTTC
many,NA,TRBJ1-1,TRBV6-5,CASSFGPTEAFF,TGTGCCAGCAGTTTCGGACCTACTGAAGCTTTCTTT
many,NA,TRBJ2-3,TRBV15,CATSIPGSTDTQYF,TGTGCCACCAGCATACCTGGAAGCACAGATACGCAGTATTTT
many,NA,TRBJ1-4,TRBV5-1,CASSFGQVNEKLFF,TGCGCCAGCAGCTTCGGCCAGGTTAATGAAAAACTGTTTTTT
NA,NA,TRBJ1-5,TRBV19,CASTNPGYSNQPQHF,TGTGCCAGTACCAACCCAGGATATAGCAATCAGCCCCAGCATTTT
NA,NA,TRBJ1-2,TRBV5-4,CASSPGKEPVGYTF,TGTGCCAGCAGCCCAGGAAAAGAGCCGGTTGGCTACACCTTC
NA,NA,TRBJ1-3,TRBV7-3,CASSKVDSHPGNTIYF,TGTGCCAGCAGCAAAGTAGACAGCCACCCTGGAAACACCATATATTTT
few,NA,TRBJ1-6,TRBV19,CASSRETARSPLHF,TGTGCCAGTTCGAGGGAGACAGCTAGGTCACCCCTCCACTTT
NA,NA,TRBJ2-7,TRBV20-1,CSARATGTYEQYF,TGCAGTGCTAGAGCTACAGGGACCTACGAGCAGTACTTC
NA,NA,TRBJ1-1,TRBV15,CATSSTGDVNGDTEAFF,TGTGCCACCAGCAGTACCGGGGACGTAAATGGGGACACTGAAGCTTTCTTT
NA,NA,TRBJ2-1,TRBV25-1,CASSKRDSYNEQFF,TGTGCCAGCAGTAAACGGGACTCCTACAATGAGCAGTTCTTC
NA,NA,TRBJ2-7,TRBV7-2,CASRRDLGGEQYF,TGTGCCAGCAGGCGAGACTTGGGGGGCGAGCAGTACTTC
NA,TRBD2,TRBJ2-3,TRBV2,CATAGRADTQYF,TGTGCCACCGCCGGGAGGGCAGATACGCAGTATTTT
NA,NA,TRBJ1-3,TRBV20-1,CSPGADSSYTIYF,TGCAGCCCGGGGGCGGACAGTTCGTACACCATATATTTT
NA,TRBD2,TRBJ2-1,TRBV29-1,CSVDRFGRNGYNEQFF,TGCAGCGTTGATCGGTTCGGGAGGAATGGATACAATGAGCAGTTCTTC
NA,NA,TRBJ2-7,TRBV19,CASSISQQVAYEQYF,TGTGCCAGTAGTATCTCCCAGCAGGTAGCCTACGAGCAGTACTTC
many,TRBD1,TRBJ1-5,TRBV19,CASSIVLRGPGQPQHF,TGTGCCAGTAGTATAGTACTCAGGGGGCCAGGGCAGCCCCAGCATTTT
NA,TRBD1,TRBJ2-5,TRBV2,CASRGQGVGETQYF,TGTGCCAGCAGAGGACAGGGGGTAGGGGAGACCCAGTACTTC
few,NA,TRBJ1-1,TRBV29-1,CSVGTGGTEAFF,TGCAGCGTCGGCACGGGAGGCACTGAAGCTTTCTTT
NA,NA,TRBJ2-7,TRBV2,CASSETAGPNYEQYF,TGTGCCAGCAGTGAGACGGCGGGACCCAACTACGAGCAGTACTTC
NA,TRBD1,TRBJ2-2,TRBV10-3,CATTRTGILSGELFF,TGTGCCACTACCCGGACAGGGATCCTGTCCGGGGAGCTGTTTTTT
few,TRBD2,TRBJ2-5,TRBV5-1,CASSLYPGGGKETQYF,TGCGCCAGCAGCCTTTACCCGGGGGGTGGGAAAGAGACCCAGTACTTC
many,NA,TRBJ2-5,TRBV4-2,CASSQDVRERETQYF,TGTGCCAGCAGCCAAGACGTCAGGGAGAGAGAGACCCAGTACTTC
once,NA,TRBJ2-7,TRBV19,CASGSDRWREQYF,TGTGCCAGTGGGTCAGACAGGTGGCGAGAGCAGTACTTC
NA,NA,TRBJ1-5,TRBV12-3/TRBV12-4,CASRAGHNQPQHF,TGTGCCAGCAGGGCCGGGCACAATCAGCCCCAGCATTTT